This entry concerns a single T cell receptor (beta chain). Participants were aged about 18 to 90 years, lived in under 30 US areas, and enrolled virtually. Exposed participants came across a COVID-19 case within 2 weeks before study entry. V dropped 5 bases and J dropped 3 bases, with 15 bases sitting between them. This CDR3 contains 15 residues. The germline CDR1 and CDR2 sequences are LGHDT and YNNKEL (reference sequence). These data belong to a study of blood T cell repertoires in COVID-19. Assay used: immunoSEQ multiplex PCR; TCRdb lists only in-frame clones, some missing. This sample has a few hundred thousand clones, with just under 90% found just once.

This TCR was sampled from a woman between 45 and 65 years old who had been exposed to COVID-19. V is TRBV3-1 (or the pseudogene TRBV3-2) and J is TRBJ2-3; D possibly corresponds to TRBD2 (5 bases). Source material: PBMCs or T cells enriched from blood (not recorded which). CDR3 nucleotides: TGTGCCAGCAGCTCCCCCGGGGTAGGTACAGATACGCAGTATTTT. Translation: CASSSPGVGTDTQYF.